The source of this TCR beta chain is a study of blood T cell repertoires in COVID-19. Overall study context: Italy, Spain and the United States were the sources of the convalescent and acute COVID-19 samples. Nucleic acid was either cDNA or gDNA, and it came from T cells, B-cell-depleted T cells, or PBMCs.

Only in-frame clones appear in the TCRdb table, and some are missing; sequencing was by immunoSEQ multiplex PCR. Among around 240,000 clones listed, approximately 90% were seen once. V lost 4 bases and J 2 bases, leaving 14 bases between the germline ends. CDR3 length: 15 amino acids. Per the germline V gene, CDR1 is KGHSH and CDR2 is LQKENI. Participants spanned ages about 18 to 100 years and resided in about 24 US areas. The chain couples TRBV18 to TRBJ2-5; perhaps TRBD1 as D (5 bases). The source material was PBMCs or T cells enriched from blood (not recorded which). The sequence was collected from a man aged 50-59 years who had been exposed to COVID-19. CDR3 nucleotide sequence: TGTGCCAGCTCACTCAGGGCACGAGAGCAAGAGACCCAGTACTTC. It translates to CASSLRAREQETQYF.